This record looks at one T cell receptor (beta chain) sequence and its context. Its antigen is undetermined. Libraries were prepared by immunoSEQ multiplex PCR; TCRdb keeps only in-frame clonotypes and omits some of them. The repertoire has 90,000 to 150,000 clones, around 85% of them found once; the top ten carry roughly 2%. This sample was included in a study of cytomegalovirus exposure and HLA in healthy donors. Study-level information: The 95 to 150 validation repertoires used a platform that matched the one used for the approximately 690 first-cohort repertoires, as a later analysis reported.

General study points: As confirmed in vitro, a few CMV-associated chains were specific for CMV antigens. In the 95 to 150 validation repertoires, just under 95% of cluster scores exceeded 0, per a later analysis.

Specimen: PBMCs. The clonotype was recovered from a woman between 25 and 40 years old in good health and CMV-seronegative.

CDR3 protein: CASRTGSTDTQYF. DNA for the CDR3: TGTGCCAGCAGGACAGGGAGCACAGATACGCAGTATTTT. V is TRBV6-5 and J is TRBJ2-3; TRBD1 matches 7 bases. The CDR3 totals 13 residues. Germline CDR1 MNHEY, CDR2 SVGAGI. The J segment lost 0 bases and the V segment lost 6 bases, leaving 0 bases of the junction unmatched.